This TCR beta chain was sequenced for a study of blood T cell repertoires in COVID-19. In the study overall: COVID-19 samples collected from the United States, Italy and Spain covered acute and convalescent phases. PBMCs, B-cell-depleted T cells, or T cells provided the cDNA or gDNA that made up the material.

Authors' methods: Reference gene primer amplification in the assay estimated nucleated cell counts. TCRdb's copy holds only in-frame clones and misses some; the assay was immunoSEQ multiplex PCR. V, J and clone size derive from that table, while D and trimming were established from the DNA sequence. The repertoire holds 65,000 to 75,000 clones, 86% seen once, with 3.5% to 5% in the top ten. V was clipped by 1 base and J by 4 bases, with 10 bases between them. Germline-derived CDR1 and CDR2 are LGHNA and YSLEER. There are 14 residues in the CDR3. The sequence derives from a man between 45 and 60 years old with active COVID-19. The material sequenced was peripheral blood. V is TRBV4-3 and J is TRBJ2-5; D gene uncertain. The CDR3: CASSQGRRIETQYF. The CDR3 nucleotides are TGCGCCAGCAGCCAAGGCCGCAGAATAGAGACCCAGTACTTC.